This is a list of T cell receptor beta chains from one sample in a study of shared clonotypes between healthy human individuals. Using immunoSEQ multiplex PCR, the repertoire was profiled, and TCRdb retains in-frame clones only, with some absent. The sample consists of roughly 1 million clones, 65% to 75% of them appearing once. The sequencing input was memory CD4+ T cells sorted from blood. These receptors originate from a young man in good health. The CDR3 runs from the conserved cysteine through the conserved F or W. The D gene is left open where the match is weak. Only part of the rows carry a size: once, few, many, or a class if the clone is expanded.

abundance: .; v_gene: TRBV7-8; j_gene: TRBJ2-3; d_gene: .; CDR3nt: TGTGCCAGCAGCTCAGCGTTACTAGGAGGCACAGATACGCAGTATTTT; CDR3aa: CASSSALLGGTDTQYF
abundance: .; v_gene: TRBV2; j_gene: TRBJ2-1; d_gene: TRBD2; CDR3nt: TGTGCCAGCCTCTGGACTAGCGGGAGCTATGAGCAGTTCTTC; CDR3aa: CASLWTSGSYEQFF
abundance: .; v_gene: TRBV15; j_gene: TRBJ1-6; d_gene: .; CDR3nt: TGTGCCACCAGCCCGGGCCTGAATAATTCACCCCTCCACTTT; CDR3aa: CATSPGLNNSPLHF
abundance: .; v_gene: TRBV5-4; j_gene: TRBJ2-2; d_gene: .; CDR3nt: TGTGCCAGCAGCCCATTACCGACTGGGGGCAACACCGGGGAGCTGTTTTTT; CDR3aa: CASSPLPTGGNTGELFF
abundance: .; v_gene: TRBV2; j_gene: TRBJ2-7; d_gene: TRBD2; CDR3nt: TGTGCCAGCAGCCCCCGGGACTACAACTACGAGCAGTACTTC; CDR3aa: CASSPRDYNYEQYF
abundance: .; v_gene: TRBV14; j_gene: TRBJ2-1; d_gene: .; CDR3nt: TGTGCCAGCGGGCCAAATCGGGTCTCCTACAATGAGCAGTTCTTC; CDR3aa: CASGPNRVSYNEQFF
abundance: .; v_gene: TRBV9; j_gene: TRBJ2-2; d_gene: .; CDR3nt: TGTGCCAGCAGCGTAACTAGCCCGAACACCGGGGAGCTGTTTTTT; CDR3aa: CASSVTSPNTGELFF
abundance: .; v_gene: TRBV28; j_gene: TRBJ1-6; d_gene: TRBD1; CDR3nt: TGTGCCAGCAACCAGGACAGGGCGCTGGATAATTCACCCCTCCACTTT; CDR3aa: CASNQDRALDNSPLHF
abundance: .; v_gene: TRBV7-8; j_gene: TRBJ1-1; d_gene: .; CDR3nt: TGTGCCAGCAGCTTAGCGCGGGGAATATACACTGAAGCTTTCTTT; CDR3aa: CASSLARGIYTEAFF
abundance: .; v_gene: TRBV6-6; j_gene: TRBJ2-3; d_gene: TRBD2; CDR3nt: TGTGCCAGCAGATTTTTGACTAGCTTGGCGGATACGCAGTATTTT; CDR3aa: CASRFLTSLADTQYF
abundance: .; v_gene: TRBV5-1; j_gene: TRBJ2-2; d_gene: TRBD2; CDR3nt: TGCGCCAGCAGCCCCGGACTAGCGGGGGCCACCGGGGAGCTGTTTTTT; CDR3aa: CASSPGLAGATGELFF
abundance: .; v_gene: TRBV7-2; j_gene: TRBJ2-1; d_gene: .; CDR3nt: TGTGCCAGCAGCCCTAGGGGGGGGGCTTCTAGTGAGCAGTTCTTC; CDR3aa: CASSPRGGASSEQFF
abundance: .; v_gene: TRBV7-9; j_gene: TRBJ1-5; d_gene: .; CDR3nt: TGTGCCAGCAGCCGTGGAGCCTCGAGTCAGCCCCAGCATTTT; CDR3aa: CASSRGASSQPQHF
abundance: .; v_gene: TRBV6-6; j_gene: TRBJ1-2; d_gene: .; CDR3nt: TGTGCCAGCAGTCCCACCAATTCCTATGGCTACACCTTC; CDR3aa: CASSPTNSYGYTF
abundance: .; v_gene: TRBV6-1; j_gene: TRBJ1-5; d_gene: .; CDR3nt: TGTGCCAGCTCAACAAGAAGCAATCAGCCCCAGCATTTT; CDR3aa: CASSTRSNQPQHF
abundance: once; v_gene: TRBV27; j_gene: TRBJ2-1; d_gene: .; CDR3nt: TGTGCCAGCAGGACTAGGAGGGATGAGCAGTTCTTC; CDR3aa: CASRTRRDEQFF
abundance: .; v_gene: TRBV6-1; j_gene: TRBJ2-2; d_gene: TRBD1; CDR3nt: TGTGCCAGCAGTGAGGGGACAGTTAACACCGGGGAGCTGTTTTTT; CDR3aa: CASSEGTVNTGELFF
abundance: .; v_gene: TRBV5-1; j_gene: TRBJ2-1; d_gene: TRBD2; CDR3nt: TGCGCCAGCAGATCTAGCGGGAGCGTAGATGAGCAGTTCTTC; CDR3aa: CASRSSGSVDEQFF
abundance: .; v_gene: TRBV30; j_gene: TRBJ1-6; d_gene: .; CDR3nt: TGTGCCTGGAGTAGGGAACCCCCCTCACCCCTCCACTTT; CDR3aa: CAWSREPPSPLHF
abundance: .; v_gene: TRBV18; j_gene: TRBJ2-1; d_gene: TRBD2; CDR3nt: TGTGCCAGCTCACCAACGTGGATAGCGGGAGCGGGGAATGAGCAGTTCTTC; CDR3aa: CASSPTWIAGAGNEQFF
abundance: .; v_gene: TRBV11-2; j_gene: TRBJ2-2; d_gene: TRBD2; CDR3nt: TGTGCCAGCAGCTTAAGACTAGCGGGGGAGACGAACACCGGGGAGCTGTTTTTT; CDR3aa: CASSLRLAGETNTGELFF
abundance: .; v_gene: TRBV5-5; j_gene: TRBJ2-5; d_gene: TRBD2; CDR3nt: TGTGCCAGCCGGGAGAGACTAGCGCAAAGGGAAGAGACCCAGTACTTC; CDR3aa: CASRERLAQREETQYF
abundance: .; v_gene: TRBV7-2; j_gene: TRBJ2-3; d_gene: TRBD1; CDR3nt: TGTGCCAGCAGCGACAGGGTATTTAATACGCAGTATTTT; CDR3aa: CASSDRVFNTQYF
abundance: .; v_gene: TRBV19; j_gene: TRBJ2-2; d_gene: .; CDR3nt: TGTGCCAGTAGTATATGGCCCCGGGGCACCGGGGAGCTGTTTTTT; CDR3aa: CASSIWPRGTGELFF
abundance: .; v_gene: TRBV5-1; j_gene: TRBJ1-2; d_gene: .; CDR3nt: TGCGCCAGCAGCTTGGCAGGGGACGACTATGGCTACACCTTC; CDR3aa: CASSLAGDDYGYTF
abundance: .; v_gene: TRBV28; j_gene: TRBJ1-6; d_gene: .; CDR3nt: TGTGCCAGCTTAGGGACACCCAATTCACCCCTCCACTTT; CDR3aa: CASLGTPNSPLHF
abundance: .; v_gene: TRBV2; j_gene: TRBJ2-7; d_gene: .; CDR3nt: TGTGCCAGCAGACCAGGGGGGATGTACGAGCAGTACTTC; CDR3aa: CASRPGGMYEQYF
abundance: .; v_gene: TRBV7-2; j_gene: TRBJ1-2; d_gene: TRBD1; CDR3nt: TGTGCCAGCAGCTATGGTACAGGGGCTAACTATGGCTACACCTTC; CDR3aa: CASSYGTGANYGYTF
abundance: .; v_gene: TRBV4-2; j_gene: TRBJ1-3; d_gene: TRBD1; CDR3nt: TGTGCCAGCAGCAAGGGACAGGGTAGTGGTGGAAACACCATATATTTT; CDR3aa: CASSKGQGSGGNTIYF
abundance: .; v_gene: TRBV7-9; j_gene: TRBJ2-7; d_gene: .; CDR3nt: TGTGCCAGCAGCCCGGGGGCGTACGGCGCGGGATGGTCCTACGAGCAGTACTTC; CDR3aa: CASSPGAYGAGWSYEQYF
abundance: once; v_gene: TRBV7-9; j_gene: TRBJ1-4; d_gene: .; CDR3nt: TGTGCCAGCAGCCGAAGTACACCGGCCGAGGAAAAACTGTTTTTT; CDR3aa: CASSRSTPAEEKLFF
abundance: .; v_gene: TRBV20-1; j_gene: TRBJ2-7; d_gene: .; CDR3nt: TGCAGTGCCCGGAGATCGTACGAGCAGTACTTC; CDR3aa: CSARRSYEQYF
abundance: .; v_gene: TRBV28; j_gene: TRBJ1-2; d_gene: .; CDR3nt: TGTGCCACCCTAGCCCCGACGGAGCCGGGGAGAGGCTACACCTTC; CDR3aa: CATLAPTEPGRGYTF
abundance: once; v_gene: TRBV6-5; j_gene: TRBJ2-7; d_gene: TRBD1; CDR3nt: TGTGCCAGCAACCTAGGACAGGGTTTCTACGAGCAGTACTTC; CDR3aa: CASNLGQGFYEQYF
abundance: few; v_gene: TRBV2; j_gene: TRBJ1-1; d_gene: .; CDR3nt: TGTGCCAGCAGTAAACAAGGGAACACTGAAGCTTTCTTT; CDR3aa: CASSKQGNTEAFF
abundance: few; v_gene: TRBV30; j_gene: TRBJ1-6; d_gene: TRBD1; CDR3nt: TGTGCCTGGAGTGTTCCGGGACAGGGGAATTCACCCCTCCACTTT; CDR3aa: CAWSVPGQGNSPLHF
abundance: .; v_gene: TRBV18; j_gene: TRBJ2-7; d_gene: TRBD1; CDR3nt: TGTGCCAGCTCACCAGGCCAGGGGGAATCATACGAGCAGTACTTC; CDR3aa: CASSPGQGESYEQYF